Each of the 2 T cell receptor beta chains below was sequenced from the same sample in a study of blood T cells in healthy people across ages. PCR was performed a second time for about 7 to 12 cycles using a sample-barcoded 5' primer and a J-beta primer mix. One entry per CDR3 protein results from TCRdb running MiXCR on the 5' RACE reads. The table includes hundreds of thousands of distinct CDR3 sequences, more than 45% detected once. Sequencing was performed on blood. The receptors stem from a man in his thirties or forties in good health.

This clonotype occurred a few times. This chain joins TRBV4-1 and TRBJ2-7; a possible D gene is TRBD1 (5 bases). The CDR3 totals 17 residues. The V and J ends lost 2 bases and 0 bases respectively, with 17 bases between them. The germline V gene has CDR1 MGHRA and CDR2 YSYEKL. CDR3 bases: TGCGCCAGCAGCCAATTTCAGGGAATAATAACCTCCTACGAGCAGTACTTC. It specifies CASSQFQGIITSYEQYF.

This clonotype has just a few counts. The chain carries TRBV29-1 and TRBJ1-6, with D hard to call. CDR1 SQVTM and CDR2 ANQGSEA come from the germline V gene. This CDR3 is 13 amino acids long. Trimming shortened V by 5 bases and J by 6 bases, and 11 bases separated the two germline ends. CDR3 loop: CSVSQGPNSPLHF. The CDR3 DNA reads as TGCAGCGTTAGTCAAGGGCCTAATTCACCCCTCCACTTT.